The next 17 T cell receptor beta chains were all read from a single sample in a study of shared clonotypes between healthy human individuals. Sequenced by immunoSEQ multiplex PCR; TCRdb stores in-frame clones only, minus some. The sample records over 2 million clones, just under 95% being singletons. Sequencing was performed on naive CD4+ T cells from PBMCs. Subset: CD45RA+ positively selected. The receptors come from a man in his late teens or twenties in good health. Some clones in this sample may be carry-over from other donors' samples.

CDR3: CASSLGHRVYGYTF. The CDR3 DNA sequence: TGTGCCAGCAGCTTAGGTCACAGGGTCTATGGCTACACCTTC. The chain has TRBV7-2 and TRBJ1-2, with D possibly TRBD1 on 6 matching bases. The ends were cut back, 1 base at V and 4 bases at J, with 10 bases in the middle. Germline V gene data show CDR1 as SGHTA and CDR2 as FQGNSA. The CDR3 runs 14 residues.

The chain employs TRBV7-2 and TRBJ2-1; 8 bases match TRBD2. CDR1 is SGHTA and CDR2 is FQGNSA in the germline V gene. The CDR3 is 15 residues long. V lost 5 bases and J lost 3; bases outside the gene matches: 6. CDR3 coding DNA: TGTGCCAGCAGCACAACTAGCGGCTACTACAATGAGCAGTTCTTC. This gives the protein CASSTTSGYYNEQFF.

Points on this clone: Other DNA sequences within the sample encode an identical CDR3. The chain combines TRBV7-2 with TRBJ1-1; D gene uncertain. The germline CDR1 and CDR2 sequences are SGHTA and FQGNSA. The CDR3 consists of 13 residues. The V gene lost 5 bases and the J gene lost 3 bases, with 10 bases spanning the gap. The CDR3 DNA sequence: TGTGCCAGCAGCCGCGGGCCAGACACTGAAGCTTTCTTT. Translating gives CASSRGPDTEAFF.

This clone has only one observation. The chain recombines TRBV19 with TRBJ1-5, with a tentative D call TRBD1 (5 bases). V lost 0 bases to trimming and J lost 6 bases, with 12 bases between them. The CDR3 runs 15 residues. Germline CDR1 reads LNHDA; CDR2 reads SQIVND (reference sequence). Written as DNA, the CDR3 is TGTGCCAGTAGTATAGATCCAGGAGGGACTCAGCCCCAGCATTTT. Its translation: CASSIDPGGTQPQHF. The full variable domain, in which reference TRBV19 and TRBJ1-5 provide the parts outside the CDR3, is DGGITQSPKYLFRKEGQNVTLSCEQNLNHDAMYWYRQDPGQGLRLIYYSQIVNDFQKGDIAEGYSVSREKKESFPLTVTSAQKNPTAFYLCASSIDPGGTQPQHFGDGTRLSIL.

The chain is built from TRBV28 and TRBJ2-2, with TRBD2 matching 8 bases. Germline CDR1 is MDHEN and CDR2 is SYDVKM. V was clipped by 6 bases and J by 2 bases; unmatched bases: 5. The CDR3 totals 15 residues. Here the CDR3 DNA reads TGTGCCAGCAGCCCCAGCGGGAGTAACACCGGGGAGCTGTTTTTT. Its translation is CASSPSGSNTGELFF.

This chain links TRBV5-1 with TRBJ2-3, with TRBD2 matching 12 bases. The J segment lost 5 bases and the V segment lost 3 bases, leaving 7 bases of the junction unmatched. Germline V lookup: CDR1 SGHRS, CDR2 YFSETQ. The CDR3 spans 16 residues. Here the CDR3 reads CASSWGTSGGLDTQYF. The CDR3 DNA is TGCGCCAGCAGCTGGGGAACTAGCGGGGGGCTAGATACGCAGTATTTT.

The gene calls are TRBV10-3 and TRBJ2-1; tentative D call: TRBD1 (6 bases). The V and J ends lost 7 bases and 4 bases respectively, with 8 bases between them. CDR1 is ENHRY, CDR2 SYGVKD, per germline. The CDR3 length is 12 residues. The CDR3 spells CAINTGYNEQFF. The DNA for the CDR3 is TGTGCCATCAACACAGGGTACAATGAGCAGTTCTTC.

The chain combines TRBV28 with TRBJ2-7; TRBD1 agrees at 9 bases. Germline V gene sequence: CDR1 MDHEN, CDR2 SYDVKM. The CDR3 sequence is 12 residues long. The V segment lost 9 bases and the J segment 2 bases; nucleotides outside the gene matches: 2. CDR3 loop: CASGTGTYEQYF. The CDR3 DNA reads TGTGCCAGTGGGACAGGGACCTACGAGCAGTACTTC.

The CDR3 sequence is CASIRSGRAGAQRETQYF. Here the CDR3 DNA reads TGTGCCAGCATTAGAAGCGGGAGGGCCGGTGCTCAACGGGAGACCCAGTACTTC. V usage is TRBV2 and J usage is TRBJ2-5; TRBD2 aligns across 10 bases. This CDR3 is built from 18 residues. Trimming took 7 bases from V and 5 from J; bases not matched to a gene: 19. From germline, CDR1 is SNHLY and CDR2 FYNNEI.

The V gene is TRBV7-9, the J gene TRBJ2-5, with D possibly being TRBD2 (6 bases). V was cut by 5 bases and J by 4 bases, with 11 bases left in between. Germline values: CDR1 SEHNR, CDR2 FQNEAQ (reference sequence). The CDR3 consists of 13 residues. CDR3 DNA sequence: TGTGCCAGCAGCCGGGGGAACAGAGAGACCCAGTACTTC. Protein: CASSRGNRETQYF.

The chain carries TRBV7-3 and TRBJ1-5, with 7 positions matching TRBD1. With 5 bases clipped from V and 4 bases from J, the junction kept 2 bases outside the gene matches. CDR1 is SGHTA, CDR2 FQGTGA, per germline. This CDR3 has 13 residues. The CDR3 sequence: CASSVTGNQPQHF. For the CDR3, the DNA is TGTGCCAGCAGCGTGACAGGGAATCAGCCCCAGCATTTT.

This clone was observed a single time. The genes are TRBV10-1 and TRBJ2-6; D gene unclear. V lost 7 bases, J lost 4 bases, and 14 bases lay in between. Germline values: CDR1 WNHNN, CDR2 SYGVQD (reference sequence). The length of the CDR3 is 15 residues. The CDR3 region is CASKWPSRGANVLTF. For the CDR3, the DNA is TGCGCCAGCAAGTGGCCCTCGAGAGGGGCCAACGTCCTGACTTTC.

The gene calls are TRBV2 and TRBJ1-1, with D unclear. This CDR3 has 12 residues. Germline V gene sequence: CDR1 SNHLY, CDR2 FYNNEI. Trimming pared 6 bases from V and 4 bases from J, leaving 9 bases between. The CDR3, as DNA: TGTGCCAGCAGGGTGTGGGCCACTGAAGCTTTCTTT. Its translation is CASRVWATEAFF.

The chain carries TRBV28 and TRBJ1-5; D gene unclear. Germline loops: CDR1 MDHEN, CDR2 SYDVKM. Deletions cut 2 bases from V and 2 bases from J, with 13 bases between. The CDR3 is 16 residues long. The CDR3 region has the DNA TGTGCCAGCAGTTTACCCCCCAGGAGAGGCAATCAGCCCCAGCATTTT. Its protein product is CASSLPPRRGNQPQHF.

V is TRBV7-9 and J is TRBJ2-1, with TRBD2 identical over 13 bases. Germline CDR1 and CDR2: SEHNR and FQNEAQ (reference sequence). This CDR3 comprises 16 residues. With V trimmed by 4 bases and J by 10 bases, 10 bases remained unmatched. CDR3 amino acids: CASSYKGGLAGVEQFF. The CDR3 DNA reads TGTGCCAGCAGCTACAAAGGTGGACTAGCGGGAGTGGAGCAGTTCTTC.

This clone was observed a handful of times. The chain links TRBV2 to TRBJ2-2; TRBD1 is a possible D gene (6 bases). CDR3 length equals 12 residues. Per the germline V gene, CDR1 is SNHLY and CDR2 is FYNNEI. Deletions cut 6 bases from V and 7 bases from J, with 9 bases between. The CDR3 region has the DNA TGTGCCAGCAGGGAACAGGGCGGGGAGCTGTTTTTT. It yields the protein CASREQGGELFF.

Turning to this clone: A junction end diverges from the germline sequence, so it may reflect a read error. The rearrangement uses TRBV5-1 and TRBJ2-2; TRBD2 matches at 14 bases. The CDR3 has 18 residues. Germline-derived CDR1 and CDR2 are SGHRS and YFSETQ. This chain's CDR3 is CASSPPGLAGVNTGGLFF. The CDR3 DNA is TGCGCCAGCAGCCCGCCGGGACTAGCGGGGGTCAACACCGGGGGGCTGTTTTTT.